These 14 T cell receptor beta chains were all obtained from the same sample, sequenced in a study of identical twins. TCRdb itself ran the 5' RACE reads through MiXCR, one entry per CDR3 protein. The sample has about 790,000 distinct CDR3 sequences, roughly 20% seen once; the top ten hold about 12%. The same sample was also used in a study of T cells expressing NK-cell markers.

What was sequenced was PBMCs. Receptors were obtained from a woman under 30 in good health.

The rearrangement uses TRBV20-1 and TRBJ2-7, with 9 bases identical to TRBD2. The CDR3 is made up of 16 amino acids. The germline gives CDR1 DFQATT, CDR2 SNEGSKA (reference sequence). The CDR3, as DNA: TGCAGCGACTGTGAGACTAGCGGAATTCCCTCCTACGAGCAGTACTTC. This encodes CSDCETSGIPSYEQYF.

This clonotype was seen more than once but under ten times. This chain connects TRBV3-1 to TRBJ2-5; the D is unclear. Per the germline V gene, CDR1 is LGHDT and CDR2 is YNNKEL (reference sequence). The CDR3 length is 13 residues. V lost 3 bases and J lost 2, with 7 bases in between. The CDR3, as DNA: TGTGCCAGCAGCCAGCAGGATCAAGAGACCCAGTACTTC. Amino acid sequence: CASSQQDQETQYF.

This clonotype was counted only a few times. The chain uses TRBV9 and TRBJ2-1; D may match TRBD1 or TRBD2 (5 bases each). CDR3 length: 15 amino acids. The germline V gene encodes CDR1 SGDLS and CDR2 YYNGEE. Trimming took off 4 bases at V and 5 bases at J, with 16 bases between the two ends. The CDR3 sequence: CASSPRGAGNNEQFF. CDR3 DNA sequence: TGTGCCAGCAGCCCCCGGGGCGCTGGCAACAATGAGCAGTTCTTC.

The V and J genes are TRBV5-1 and TRBJ2-7; weak D call: TRBD1 (5 bases). The CDR3 loop spans 13 amino acids. V shed 5 bases and J shed 2 bases, with 11 bases lying between them. From germline, CDR1 is SGHRS and CDR2 YFSETQ. The CDR3 is CASSGVGAYEQYF. CDR3 DNA sequence: TGCGCCAGCAGTGGAGTAGGGGCCTACGAGCAGTACTTC.

This clonotype was picked up a small number of times. The V and J genes are TRBV7-9 and TRBJ2-3; D remains unclear. V was cut by 1 base and J by 4 bases, with 12 bases left in between. The CDR3 runs to 15 residues. From germline, CDR1 is SEHNR and CDR2 FQNEAQ (reference sequence). The CDR3 bases are TGTGCCAGCAGCTTAGGCCACACCACCCCAGATACGCAGTATTTT. Encoded protein: CASSLGHTTPDTQYF.

The gene calls are TRBV5-1 and TRBJ2-7, with a possible D match to TRBD2 (5 bases). In germline, CDR1 is SGHRS, CDR2 YFSETQ. V shed 0 bases and J shed 11 bases, with 24 bases lying between them. CDR3 length equals 16 residues. The CDR3 DNA reads TGCGCCAGCAGCTTGGGAATTTCGGACGGGGTGTTACGTGAGTACTTC. Amino acids: CASSLGISDGVLREYF.

The chain combines TRBV29-1 with TRBJ2-4; D gene uncertain. The CDR3 is made up of 12 amino acids. Per germline, CDR1 SQVTM and CDR2 ANQGSEA. Trimming stripped 4 bases from V and 3 bases from J, with 7 bases between. In DNA, the CDR3 is TGCAGCGTTGTGGGCAGCAAAAACATTCAGTACTTC. This sequence encodes CSVVGSKNIQYF.

J is TRBJ1-1 and V is TRBV7-9; D is uncertain. Germline loops: CDR1 SEHNR, CDR2 FQNEAQ (reference sequence). This CDR3 is built from 15 residues. Trimming shortened V by 3 bases and J by 4 bases, and 15 bases separated the two germline ends. CDR3 protein: CASSLTWGRATEAFF. DNA for the CDR3: TGTGCCAGCAGCTTGACGTGGGGAAGGGCCACTGAAGCTTTCTTT.

This clonotype was seen more than once but under ten times. This chain links TRBV7-8 with TRBJ2-3, with D possibly matching TRBD1 (5 bases). Germline loops: CDR1 SGHVS, CDR2 FQNEAQ. CDR3 length: 12 amino acids. Trimming shortened V by 4 bases and J by 6 bases, and 8 bases separated the two germline ends. The CDR3 region has the DNA TGTGCCAGCAGCTCCGACAGCGATACGCAGTATTTT. This gives the protein CASSSDSDTQYF.

This clonotype was seen a handful of times. This chain uses TRBV7-2 with TRBJ2-5; the D gene is possibly TRBD1 (7 bases). The CDR3 is made up of 13 amino acids. Trimming removed 8 bases at V and 2 bases at J, with 12 bases between. Germline lookup yields CDR1 SGHTA and CDR2 FQGNSA. The CDR3, as DNA: TGTGCCAGCTCAGGGGGGAATCAAGAGACCCAGTACTTC. Translation gives CASSGGNQETQYF.

This clonotype was observed a few times. The genes are TRBV20-1 and TRBJ2-4; the D gene is possibly TRBD1 (8 bases). V gave up 7 bases and J gave up 7 bases, with 14 bases separating them. Germline CDR1 reads DFQATT; CDR2 reads SNEGSKA (reference sequence). The CDR3 extends over 12 amino acids. The CDR3 nucleotides read TGCAGTGTCGGGAGGACAGGGAACATTCAGTACTTC. Translated: CSVGRTGNIQYF.

This clonotype was counted a few times. The chain is built from TRBV7-2 and TRBJ2-5; TRBD1 or TRBD2 may be the D gene (5 bases each). V was cut by 2 bases and J by 4 bases, with 14 bases left in between. CDR1 SGHTA and CDR2 FQGNSA come from the germline V gene. The CDR3 has 15 residues. CDR3 nucleotide sequence: TGTGCCAGCAGCTTATGGGTGGCAGGGACAGAGACCCAGTACTTC. This sequence encodes CASSLWVAGTETQYF.

The sample holds a few counts of this clonotype. The rearrangement links TRBV7-9 to TRBJ1-2, with no clear D. V lost 1 base, J lost 8 bases, and 11 bases lay in between. The CDR3 sequence is 13 residues long. Per the germline V gene, CDR1 is SEHNR and CDR2 is FQNEAQ (reference sequence). The CDR3: CASSLEVFGGYTF. The CDR3 region has the DNA TGTGCCAGCAGCTTAGAGGTCTTTGGAGGCTACACCTTC.

A single count supports this clonotype. V gene TRBV3-1 combines with J gene TRBJ2-1; possibly TRBD1 for D (5 bases). Trimming left V 0 bases short and J 1 base short, with 16 bases between. Germline CDR1 reads LGHDT; CDR2 reads YNNKEL (reference sequence). The CDR3 loop spans 18 amino acids. The CDR3 reads CASSQEGWGRGSYNEQFF. CDR3 nucleotides: TGTGCCAGCAGCCAAGAAGGGTGGGGTAGGGGATCCTACAATGAGCAGTTCTTC.